This T cell receptor beta chain was captured by sequencing in a study of blood T cell repertoires in COVID-19. The method was immunoSEQ multiplex PCR; TCRdb's version includes in-frame clones alone and lacks a portion of them. The top ten hold roughly 2.5% of the sample, which has tens of thousands of clones, approximately 88% seen once. The CDR3 has 15 residues. Germline V gene sequence: CDR1 LNHDA, CDR2 SQIVND (reference sequence). The trim removed 4 bases at V and 4 bases at J, leaving 6 bases unmatched. Material for sequencing was peripheral blood. The chain couples TRBV19 to TRBJ1-1, with 10 bases fitting TRBD1. This clonotype originated in a man older than 75 with active or convalescent COVID-19. CDR3 protein: CASSNSRTGGTEAFF. CDR3 sequence (DNA): TGTGCCAGTAGTAACTCCCGGACAGGGGGCACTGAAGCTTTCTTT.